Described below is a single T cell receptor beta chain sequence and its context. Its antigen is not identified. The CDR3 has 16 residues. V dropped 3 bases and J dropped 4; count of bases not matched to a gene: 10. Germline V CDR1 and CDR2: SGDLS, YYNGEE. These data come from a study of identical twins. Study-level findings and limits: The models gave estimates that fell short of the out-of-frame TCR alpha sharing seen in monozygotic twins. Some out-of-frame alpha sequences were shared by twins, and these showed excess low generation probability. Conclusions were based on cross-sectional statistical analysis, without following the same donors.

From the 5' RACE reads, TCRdb called clonotypes with MiXCR, one entry per CDR3 protein. This sample has approximately 890,000 distinct CDR3 sequences, with roughly an eighth found just once. These data were also filed under a second study, of yellow fever vaccine responses in identical twins.

Source material: PBMCs. The source of this sequence is a woman aged 18-30 years in good health. The genes are TRBV9 and TRBJ2-5; TRBD2 agrees at 9 bases. The chain's CDR3 is CASSGISGSGGETQYF. The CDR3 region has the DNA TGTGCCAGCAGCGGAATTAGCGGGAGCGGGGGAGAGACCCAGTACTTC.